The entry that follows covers one T cell receptor beta chain sequence. Its antigen remains undetermined. Per-nucleotide qualities are absent, and no much larger clonotype sits a single base away. Its CDR3 holds 12 amino acids, cysteine through phenylalanine. The retained sequence is limited to the CDR3, 36 bases, with the frame set at the first base. Ends trimmed: V by 7 bases, J by 6 bases; bases unmatched to a gene: 5. In the germline V gene, CDR1 corresponds to ENHRY and CDR2 to SYGVKD. Enrolling through a virtual design, the prospective study's participants ranged in age from roughly 18 to 100 years and lived across roughly 23 United States geographic areas. In the prospective study, participants were assigned to cohorts based on the clinical history participants reported in a screening survey and a study questionnaire. Recovered participants in ImmuneRACE Cohort 3 were defined by two consecutive negative NP/OP PCR tests, clearance by a healthcare professional, or resolution of symptoms. In the prospective study, mobile phlebotomists collected whole blood, serum and a nasopharyngeal or oropharyngeal swab from each participant. Additional blood draws and questionnaires over an approximately two-month period could optionally be provided by prospective study participants. Prospective study blood samples were shipped either frozen or at room temperature before DNA extraction.

This record belongs to a study of blood T cell repertoires in COVID-19 (dated by TCRdb to about 2020). With respect to the entire study: Samples from collaborators originated in the United States, Italy and Spain and spanned both the acute and convalescent phases of COVID-19. The material from the prospective study consisted of cDNA or gDNA derived from T cells, B-cell-depleted T cells, or PBMCs. The dataset comprised deeply sampled blood TCRbeta repertoires from subjects exposed to, actively infected with, or recovered from COVID-19. The repertoires were made available in a free public database intended to serve as a resource for research on the immune response to SARS-CoV-2. The samples were drawn from the first 160 participants of the ongoing ImmuneRACE study and from over a thousand subjects provided by 6 global collaborators. Sample metadata almost always included a de-identified subject ID, COVID-19 status, age in years and sex. Where HLA class I and class II types were available, the types were taken from metadata supplied by the sample provider, not from assay-based typing. Summary of the overall study and its limitations: Clinical and demographic metadata were provided uncurated, with the amount varying by source and participant.

The immunoSEQ Assay, a bias-controlled multiplex PCR, was used to amplify TCRbeta CDR3 regions from genomic DNA. The study's own analysis went as follows. Within the assay, amplification of reference gene primers was used to estimate how many nucleated cells each sample contained. To quantify the absolute abundance of each unique TCRbeta CDR3 rearrangement, sequence reads were collapsed and filtered. Productive Simpson clonality was computed per sample as the square root of Simpson's diversity index over productive rearrangements. In its TCRdb copy, this immuneACCESS table keeps in-frame sequences only and misses some clones. Where compared with another copy, unresolved V genes explain less than half of these, and the others have no known cause. The V and J calls and clone size were taken over from that table, and D and trimming were inferred from the DNA. Present in this sample are about 460,000 clones, around 85% of which were seen just once. In total, the top ten clones hold roughly 8.5% of the sample.

This receptor was identified in a woman in her sixties who had recovered from COVID-19. The chain joins TRBV10-3 to TRBJ2-7, and TRBD1 matches 8 of the central bases. Sequencing was performed on PBMCs or T cells enriched from blood (not recorded which). CDR3 region: CAITDRAFEQYF. The bases are TGTGCCATCACGGACAGGGCCTTCGAGCAGTACTTC.